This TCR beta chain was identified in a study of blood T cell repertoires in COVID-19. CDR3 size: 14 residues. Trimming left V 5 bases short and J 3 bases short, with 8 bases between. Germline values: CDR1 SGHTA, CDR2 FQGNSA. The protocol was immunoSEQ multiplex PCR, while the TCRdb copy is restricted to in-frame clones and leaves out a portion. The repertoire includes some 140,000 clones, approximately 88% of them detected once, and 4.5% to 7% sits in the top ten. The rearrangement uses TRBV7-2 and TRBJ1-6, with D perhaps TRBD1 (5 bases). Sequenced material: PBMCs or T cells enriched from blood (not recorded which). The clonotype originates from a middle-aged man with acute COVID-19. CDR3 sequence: CASSLDSYNSPLHF. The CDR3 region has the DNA TGTGCCAGCAGCCTCGACAGCTATAATTCACCCCTCCACTTT.